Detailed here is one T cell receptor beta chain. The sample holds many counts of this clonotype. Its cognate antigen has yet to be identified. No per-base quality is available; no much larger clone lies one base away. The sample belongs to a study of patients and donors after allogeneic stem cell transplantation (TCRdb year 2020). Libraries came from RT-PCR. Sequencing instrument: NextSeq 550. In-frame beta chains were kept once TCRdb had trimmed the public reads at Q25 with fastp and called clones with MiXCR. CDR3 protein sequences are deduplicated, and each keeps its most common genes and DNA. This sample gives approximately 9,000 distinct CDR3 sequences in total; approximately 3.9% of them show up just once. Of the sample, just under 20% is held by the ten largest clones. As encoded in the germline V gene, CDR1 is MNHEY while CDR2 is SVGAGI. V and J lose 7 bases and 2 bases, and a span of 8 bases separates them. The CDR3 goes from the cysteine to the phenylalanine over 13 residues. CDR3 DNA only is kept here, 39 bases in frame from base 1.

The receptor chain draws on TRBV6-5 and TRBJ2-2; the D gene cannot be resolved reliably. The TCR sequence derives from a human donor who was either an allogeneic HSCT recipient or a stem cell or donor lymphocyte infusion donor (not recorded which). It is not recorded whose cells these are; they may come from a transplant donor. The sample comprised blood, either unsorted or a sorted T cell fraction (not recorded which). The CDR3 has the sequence CASTFLNTGELFF. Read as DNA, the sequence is TGTGCCAGCACCTTTCTTAACACCGGGGAGCTGTTTTTT.